These 13 T cell receptor beta chains share one sample of origin, sequenced in a study of human T cells and chemical hapten exposure. Via MiXCR, TCRdb re-called the RACE reads, giving one row per CDR3 protein. This table holds around 300,000 distinct CDR3 sequences, about 7% found once. Regarding time point: patch test 1, 2 weeks after DPC sensitization. Treatment of the sample: therapeutic diphenylcyclopropenone sensitization with weekly scalp DPC. The sample consisted of whole blood, taken in connection with sensitization to the hapten diphenylcyclopropenone (DPC). The receptors come from a woman aged 18-30 years with alopecia areata. Some clones in this sample may be carry-over from other donors' samples.

The V call is TRBV12-3 or TRBV12-4, the J call TRBJ1-4; D uncertain. The CDR3 is made up of 15 amino acids. V dropped 5 bases and J dropped 3 bases, with 13 bases sitting between them. CDR3 sequence reads: CASSPLPWANEKLFF. The CDR3 DNA follows: TGTGCCAGCAGTCCATTACCTTGGGCTAATGAAAAACTGTTTTTT.

This clonotype was detected many times. CDR3 region: CASSGGEEQYF. The CDR3 DNA is TGTGCCAGCTCAGGCGGAGAGGAGCAGTACTTC. J is TRBJ2-7 and V is TRBV18; D not certain. Trimming stripped 5 bases from V and 7 bases from J, with 9 bases between. This CDR3 is built from 11 residues. CDR1 and CDR2 from the germline V gene are KGHSH and LQKENI.

This clonotype showed up many times. This sequence joins TRBV3-1 and TRBJ2-3; TRBD1 might be the D (6 bases). CDR3 length equals 14 residues. V was shortened by 1 base and J by 2 bases, with 7 bases between the two germline ends. Germline V CDR1 and CDR2: LGHDT, YNNKEL (reference sequence). The DNA for the CDR3 is TGTGCCAGCAGCCAAGGGGGGCCCACAGATACGCAGTATTTT. This codes for CASSQGGPTDTQYF.

This clonotype was seen only a few times. The rearrangement links TRBV10-3 to TRBJ2-7, with 10 bases lining up with TRBD2. CDR3 length: 13 residues. The J segment lost 7 bases and the V segment lost 7 bases, leaving 7 bases of the junction unmatched. The V gene's germline CDR1 is ENHRY and CDR2 SYGVKD. The CDR3 DNA reads as TGTGCCATCACTCAGCGGGGGGGCGAGGAGCAGTACTTC. It encodes CAITQRGGEEQYF.

This clonotype appeared many times. This chain links TRBV24-1 with TRBJ1-2; 8 nucleotides match TRBD1. The J segment lost 2 bases and the V segment lost 7 bases, leaving 2 bases of the junction unmatched. The CDR3 is made up of 13 amino acids. Germline loops: CDR1 KGHDR, CDR2 SFDVKD. CDR3 sequence: CATSRDRNYGYTF. The CDR3 DNA sequence: TGTGCCACCAGCCGGGACAGGAACTATGGCTACACCTTC.

This chain uses TRBV15 with TRBJ2-3, with 10 bases aligning to TRBD1. The junction had 7 bases not matched to a gene; V was cut back by 0 bases and J by 1 base. The CDR3 extends over 18 amino acids. Per germline, CDR1 LNHNV and CDR2 YYDKDF (reference sequence). The CDR3 protein is CATSRDHGGTGGTDTQYF. CDR3 DNA: TGTGCCACCAGCAGAGATCACGGCGGGACAGGGGGCACAGATACGCAGTATTTT.

This clonotype appeared a few times. The rearrangement links TRBV11-2 to TRBJ1-1; D not certain. There are 13 residues in the CDR3. Trimming took off 8 bases at V and 0 bases at J, with 10 bases between the two ends. Germline loops: CDR1 SGHAT, CDR2 FQNNGV. CDR3 residues: CASLEGLNTEAFF. In DNA form, the CDR3 reads TGTGCCAGCTTGGAGGGCCTGAACACTGAAGCTTTCTTT.

This clonotype has at least ten counts. The CDR3 DNA reads as TGCAGTGCCCTCTATGACAGCATGAACACTGAAGCTTTCTTT. Translating it yields CSALYDSMNTEAFF. This chain connects TRBV20-1 to TRBJ1-1; D possibly corresponds to TRBD1 (5 bases). The germline V gene has CDR1 DFQATT and CDR2 SNEGSKA (reference sequence). Trimming removed 6 bases at V and 0 bases at J, with 14 bases between. The CDR3 is 14 amino acids.

The chain employs TRBV7-2 and TRBJ1-1; D possibly corresponds to TRBD1 (5 bases). Germline V gene data show CDR1 as SGHTA and CDR2 as FQGNSA. V gave up 3 bases and J gave up 6 bases, with 8 bases separating them. The CDR3 is 12 amino acids. The CDR3 sequence is CASSFVGAEAFF. In nucleotides, the CDR3 is TGTGCCAGCAGCTTTGTAGGGGCTGAAGCTTTCTTT.

The chain combines TRBV4-3 with TRBJ1-5, with TRBD1 as a possible D gene (5 bases). The germline V gene has CDR1 LGHNA and CDR2 YSLEER. The CDR3 extends over 15 amino acids. The V and J ends lost 1 base and 3 bases respectively, with 10 bases between them. The CDR3 DNA follows: TGCGCCAGCAGCCAAGGAGCAGGGTACAATCAGCCCCAGCATTTT. Residues: CASSQGAGYNQPQHF.

This clonotype turned up a few times. The chain joins TRBV14 to TRBJ2-1; perhaps TRBD1 as D (6 bases). CDR1 and CDR2 from the germline V gene are SGHDN and FVKESK. The CDR3 extends over 15 amino acids. The ends were cut back, 1 base at V and 9 bases at J, with 16 bases in the middle. The CDR3 loop reads CASSQGQVPISEQFF. The CDR3 nucleotides read TGTGCCAGCAGCCAAGGACAGGTTCCGATTAGTGAGCAGTTCTTC.

This clonotype was seen only a few times. This chain links TRBV6-5 with TRBJ1-5; TRBD1 might be the D (5 bases). Trimming stripped 6 bases from V and 2 bases from J, with 14 bases between. This CDR3 contains 15 residues. From germline, CDR1 is MNHEY and CDR2 SVGAGI. CDR3 nucleotides: TGTGCCAGCAGATCATGGGACGCTGGCAATCAGCCCCAGCATTTT. The encoded protein is CASRSWDAGNQPQHF.

DNA of the CDR3: TGTGCCAGCAGTAGCGGGGGGTCTAGCTCCTACGAGCAGTACTTC. The encoded protein is CASSSGGSSSYEQYF. The V gene is TRBV6-5, the J gene TRBJ2-7, with 9 positions matching TRBD2. This CDR3 contains 15 residues. V gave up 5 bases and J gave up 0 bases; unmatched junction bases: 5. CDR1 and CDR2 from the germline V gene are MNHEY and SVGAGI.